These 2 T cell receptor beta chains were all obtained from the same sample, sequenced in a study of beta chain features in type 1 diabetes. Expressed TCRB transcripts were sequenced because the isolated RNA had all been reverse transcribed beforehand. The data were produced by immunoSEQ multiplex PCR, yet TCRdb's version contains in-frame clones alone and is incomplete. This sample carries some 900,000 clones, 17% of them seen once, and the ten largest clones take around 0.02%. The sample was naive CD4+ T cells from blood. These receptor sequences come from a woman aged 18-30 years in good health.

The CDR3 protein is CASSESGLNTEAFF. The CDR3 DNA reads as TGTGCCAGCAGTGAATCGGGACTGAACACTGAAGCTTTCTTT. The chain joins TRBV2 to TRBJ1-1; D might be TRBD1 (5 bases). CDR3 length: 14 amino acids. CDR1 and CDR2 (germline): SNHLY, FYNNEI. V lost 2 bases and J lost 0, with 7 bases in between.

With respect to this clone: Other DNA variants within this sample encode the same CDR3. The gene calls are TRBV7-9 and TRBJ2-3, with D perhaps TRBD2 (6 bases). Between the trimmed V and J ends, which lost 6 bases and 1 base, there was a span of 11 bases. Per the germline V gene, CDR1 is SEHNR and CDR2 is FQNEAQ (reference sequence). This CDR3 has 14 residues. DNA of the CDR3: TGTGCCAGCAGTCTCTCGGGAGGCACAGATACGCAGTATTTT. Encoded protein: CASSLSGGTDTQYF.